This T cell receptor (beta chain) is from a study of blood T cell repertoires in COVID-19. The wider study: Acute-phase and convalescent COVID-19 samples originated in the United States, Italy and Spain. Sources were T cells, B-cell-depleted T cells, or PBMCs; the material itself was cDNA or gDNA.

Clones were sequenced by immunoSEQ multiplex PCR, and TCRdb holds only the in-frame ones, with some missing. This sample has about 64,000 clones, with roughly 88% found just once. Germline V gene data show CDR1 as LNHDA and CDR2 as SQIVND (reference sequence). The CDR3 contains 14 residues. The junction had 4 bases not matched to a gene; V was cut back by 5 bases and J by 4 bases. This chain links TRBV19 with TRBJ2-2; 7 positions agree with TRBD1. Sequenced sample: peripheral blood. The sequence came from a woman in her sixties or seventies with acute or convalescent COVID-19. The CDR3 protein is CASSSDRATGELFF. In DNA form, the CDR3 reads TGTGCCAGTAGTTCCGACAGGGCCACCGGGGAGCTGTTTTTT. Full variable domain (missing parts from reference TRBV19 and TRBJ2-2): DGGITQSPKYLFRKEGQNVTLSCEQNLNHDAMYWYRQDPGQGLRLIYYSQIVNDFQKGDIAEGYSVSREKKESFPLTVTSAQKNPTAFYLCASSSDRATGELFFGEGSRLTVL.